Shown below are 22 T cell receptor beta chains from a single sample sequenced in a study of regulatory T cells in long-lasting Graves disease. Sequencing libraries for TCR beta were prepared with iRepertoire HTBI primers and Arm-PCR of CDR3 regions. TCRdb processed the multiplex PCR reads anew with MiXCR; each CDR3 protein has one entry. The sample yields 350,000 to 500,000 distinct CDR3 sequences, roughly a fifth seen once. As to time point: persistent/refractory GD, antithyroid drugs over 5 years with positive TRAb. Isolated PBMC RNA provided the starting material for the TCR library. This material consisted of peripheral blood mononuclear cells (PBMCs), taken when the disease was refractory, from a patient treated with antithyroid drugs. Receptors were obtained from a female donor with Graves disease.

This clonotype has ten or more counts. The chain joins TRBV6-1 to TRBJ1-2; D gene unclear. CDR3 size: 11 residues. Germline CDR1 reads MNHNS; CDR2 reads SASEGT. CDR3 sequence reads: CAAGANYGYTF. The DNA for the CDR3 is TGTGCTGCGGGAGCCAACTATGGCTACACCTTC.

The table lists this clonotype with many counts. The chain carries TRBV7-9 and TRBJ2-7; the match to TRBD1 covers 10 bases. J lost 2 bases, V lost 3 bases, and 4 bases had no gene match. Germline CDR1 and CDR2: SEHNR and FQNEAQ (reference sequence). This CDR3 has 15 residues. CDR3 DNA sequence: TGTGCCAGCAGCTTCCCCGGGACAGGGGCCTACGAGCAGTACTTC. Amino acid sequence: CASSFPGTGAYEQYF.

Notes on this clonotype: Just one base apart from a much larger clone, this may be a read error. The V gene is TRBV6-6, the J gene TRBJ2-5; no clear D gene. The germline V gene has CDR1 MNHNY and CDR2 SVGAGI (reference sequence). There are 14 residues in the CDR3. CDR3 residues: CASSYSSSREAQYF. DNA for the CDR3: TGTGCCAGCAGTTACTCGAGTTCGAGAGAGGCCCAGTACTTC.

This clonotype was seen at least ten times. The V gene is TRBV28, the J gene TRBJ2-7; tentatively, D is TRBD1 (5 bases). Germline-derived CDR1 and CDR2 are MDHEN and SYDVKM. Between the trimmed V and J ends, which lost 1 base and 7 bases, there was a span of 17 bases. The CDR3 has 15 residues. The CDR3 loop is CASSLLAGLPREQYF. The CDR3 DNA reads TGTGCCAGCAGTTTATTAGCAGGGTTACCGAGAGAGCAGTACTTC.

The gene calls are TRBV3-1 and TRBJ2-5, with TRBD1 identical over 8 bases. The end of the DNA is better explained by TRBJ2-1, so the J call may be wrong. Germline CDR1 is LGHDT and CDR2 is YNNKEL (reference sequence). This CDR3 contains 16 residues. CDR3 DNA sequence: TGTGCCAGCAGCCGAAGAGACAGGGGCGGGATAGATGAGCAGTTCTTC. Residues: CASSRRDRGGIDEQFF.

This clonotype was counted many times. The chain joins TRBV20-1 to TRBJ2-2; TRBD2 matches at 7 bases. CDR1 is DFQATT and CDR2 is SNEGSKA in the germline V gene (reference sequence). V lost 2 bases, J lost 1 base, and 1 base stayed unmatched. This CDR3 contains 14 residues. CDR3 coding DNA: TGCAGTGCTAGACCTAGCGGGAACACCGGGGAGCTGTTTTTT. This gives the protein CSARPSGNTGELFF.

At least ten counts were recorded for this clonotype. V and J are TRBV24-1 and TRBJ2-5; TRBD2 matches 11 bases. Germline V CDR1 and CDR2: KGHDR, SFDVKD. After removal of 4 bases from V and 5 bases from J, the junction contained 8 bases not matched to a gene. The CDR3 length is 16 residues. CDR3 sequence reads: CATSEGTSGGWETQYF. In nucleotides, the CDR3 is TGTGCCACCAGTGAGGGGACTAGCGGAGGATGGGAGACCCAGTACTTC.

This clonotype was detected many times. The CDR3 DNA reads as TGTGCCAGCGGAGCGAGTCAGCCCCAGCATTTT. This codes for CASGASQPQHF. The chain has TRBV28 and TRBJ1-5; D is undetermined. Looked up from germline, CDR1 is MDHEN and CDR2 is SYDVKM. V lost 8 bases and J 6 bases, leaving 8 bases between the germline ends. The CDR3 sequence is 11 residues long.

The chain carries TRBV30 and TRBJ1-1; D may be TRBD1 (5 bases). Germline lookup yields CDR1 GTSNPN and CDR2 SVGIG (reference sequence). The CDR3 is made up of 13 amino acids. V was clipped by 3 bases and J by 1 base, with 9 bases between them. The CDR3: CAWRTGSNTEAFF. For the CDR3, the DNA is TGTGCCTGGAGAACAGGATCGAACACTGAAGCTTTCTTT.

The chain combines TRBV20-1 with TRBJ1-5, with D perhaps matching TRBD1 (5 bases). Germline V gene sequence: CDR1 DFQATT, CDR2 SNEGSKA (reference sequence). V gave up 3 bases and J gave up 3 bases, with 15 bases separating them. CDR3 length: 15 amino acids. CDR3 amino acids: CSARLGGANNQPQHF. The CDR3 DNA reads as TGCAGTGCTAGGCTGGGGGGAGCAAACAATCAGCCCCAGCATTTT.

This clonotype has only a few counts. J is TRBJ2-3 and V is TRBV6-5; 8 bases agree with TRBD1. The CDR3 is 15 residues long. The J segment lost 3 bases and the V segment lost 4 bases, leaving 6 bases of the junction unmatched. Germline lookup yields CDR1 MNHEY and CDR2 SVGAGI. This chain's CDR3 is CASSSGGAATDTQYF. Here the CDR3 DNA reads TGTGCCAGCAGTTCAGGGGGCGCGGCAACAGATACGCAGTATTTT.

The chain combines TRBV4-1 with TRBJ2-7; 7 nucleotides match TRBD1. The CDR3 is 15 residues long. V lost 6 bases, J lost 3 bases, and 11 bases stayed unmatched. Per the germline V gene, CDR1 is MGHRA and CDR2 is YSYEKL. DNA for the CDR3: TGCGCCAGCAGTCGATCCGGGACAGAAATCTACGAGCAGTACTTC. This sequence encodes CASSRSGTEIYEQYF.

The CDR3 sequence: CASDRAGTQYF. The CDR3 nucleotides are TGTGCCTCGGACAGGGCAGGCACCCAGTACTTC. The V call is TRBV30, the J call TRBJ2-5, with 8 bases fitting TRBD1. CDR3 length: 11 residues. CDR1 is GTSNPN and CDR2 is SVGIG in the germline V gene (reference sequence). V shed 7 bases and J 8 bases; nucleotides not matched to a gene: 6.

The chain joins TRBV29-1 to TRBJ1-4, with D possibly being TRBD1 (6 bases). The germline V gene has CDR1 SQVTM and CDR2 ANQGSEA. The CDR3 is 13 amino acids. Trimming removed 4 bases at V and 0 bases at J, with 6 bases between. CDR3 in amino acids: CSVGGPTNEKLFF. The CDR3 bases are TGCAGCGTTGGGGGGCCAACTAATGAAAAACTGTTTTTT.

This chain uses TRBV20-1 with TRBJ2-7, with D maybe TRBD2 (5 bases). The CDR3 is 12 residues long. V gave up 0 bases and J gave up 6 bases, with 9 bases separating them. CDR1 and CDR2 (germline): DFQATT, SNEGSKA (reference sequence). CDR3: CSARDGSFEQYF. The CDR3, as DNA: TGCAGTGCTAGAGATGGGAGCTTCGAGCAGTACTTC.

This clonotype was observed many times. The rearrangement joins TRBV2 to TRBJ2-7, with D hard to call. The length of the CDR3 is 12 residues. V lost 3 bases and J 3 bases, leaving 6 bases between the germline ends. Germline CDR1 and CDR2: SNHLY and FYNNEI. DNA for the CDR3: TGTGCCAGCAGTGATAACAGCTACGAGCAGTACTTC. Translation gives CASSDNSYEQYF.

In this sample, this clonotype turned up a few times. The chain carries TRBV27 and TRBJ2-5; 10 bases are shared with TRBD2. The CDR3 is 15 residues long. V shed 7 bases, J shed 2 bases, and the junction held 7 bases outside the gene matches. CDR1 and CDR2 from the germline V gene are MNHEY and SMNVEV (reference sequence). The CDR3 sequence: CASTPTSGLQETQYF. CDR3 nucleotide sequence: TGTGCCAGCACTCCGACTAGCGGGTTACAAGAGACCCAGTACTTC.

This clonotype has just a few counts. The chain employs TRBV4-1 and TRBJ2-5, with TRBD2 matching 7 bases. After removal of 4 bases from V and 2 bases from J, the junction contained 16 bases not matched to a gene. CDR3 size: 18 residues. Germline V gene sequence: CDR1 MGHRA, CDR2 YSYEKL. CDR3: CASSLRPGGLADQETQYF. Written as DNA, the CDR3 is TGCGCCAGCAGCCTAAGACCGGGCGGCCTAGCGGATCAAGAGACCCAGTACTTC.

This CDR3 reads CAISGGTGLSYEQYF. In DNA form, the CDR3 reads TGTGCCATCAGTGGCGGGACAGGCCTCTCCTACGAGCAGTACTTC. The chain carries TRBV10-3 and TRBJ2-7; 8 nucleotides agree with TRBD1. Per the germline V gene, CDR1 is ENHRY and CDR2 is SYGVKD. The CDR3 is made up of 15 amino acids. The V segment lost 4 bases and the J segment 0 bases; nucleotides outside the gene matches: 5.

This clonotype was picked up a small number of times. The rearrangement joins TRBV29-1 to TRBJ2-7, with a possible D match to TRBD2 (6 bases). Germline V CDR1 and CDR2: SQVTM, ANQGSEA. The CDR3 is 14 residues long. Between the trimmed V and J ends, which lost 7 bases and 5 bases, there was a span of 21 bases. The CDR3 region is CSARPGLKSDEQYF. The CDR3 nucleotides are TGCAGCGCCCGCCCGGGACTCAAGAGCGACGAGCAGTACTTC.

In this sample, this clonotype turned up a few times. A read error is possible here, since a much larger clone lies one base away. The chain recombines TRBV2 with TRBJ2-5; 8 bases are shared with TRBD1. CDR1 is SNHLY and CDR2 is FYNNEI in the germline V gene. The CDR3 sequence is 16 residues long. Here the CDR3 DNA reads TGTGCCAGCGGTGACCTCGGACAGGGTCGGGTGGAGACCCAGTACTTC. It codes for CASGDLGQGRVETQYF.

This CDR3 reads CASSPGTGGFDEQFF. The CDR3 coding sequence is TGTGCCAGCAGCCCCGGGACAGGGGGCTTTGATGAGCAGTTCTTC. This chain connects TRBV6-2 or TRBV6-3 to TRBJ2-1; 12 bases match TRBD1. The germline V gene has CDR1 MNHEY and CDR2 SVGEGT. With 6 bases clipped from V and 8 bases from J, the junction kept 8 bases outside the gene matches. This CDR3 spans 15 amino acids.